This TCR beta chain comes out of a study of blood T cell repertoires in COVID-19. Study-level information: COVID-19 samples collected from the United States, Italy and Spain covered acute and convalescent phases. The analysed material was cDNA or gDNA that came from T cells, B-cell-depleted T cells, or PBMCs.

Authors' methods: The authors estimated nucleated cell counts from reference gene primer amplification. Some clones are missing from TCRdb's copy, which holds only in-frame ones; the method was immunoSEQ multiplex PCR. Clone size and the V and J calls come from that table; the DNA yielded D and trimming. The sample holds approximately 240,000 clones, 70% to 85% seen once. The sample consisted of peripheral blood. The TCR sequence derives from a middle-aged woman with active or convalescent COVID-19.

The CDR3 DNA reads TGTGCCAGCAGCCGACGAACGGGGGGCGCCTCCTACAATGAGCAGTTCTTC. Encoded protein: CASSRRTGGASYNEQFF. The gene calls are TRBV11-3 and TRBJ2-1, with D possibly matching TRBD2 (7 bases). V was trimmed by 5 bases and J by 0 bases, leaving 17 bases between them. Germline lookup yields CDR1 SGHNT and CDR2 YENEEA. The CDR3 extends over 17 amino acids.